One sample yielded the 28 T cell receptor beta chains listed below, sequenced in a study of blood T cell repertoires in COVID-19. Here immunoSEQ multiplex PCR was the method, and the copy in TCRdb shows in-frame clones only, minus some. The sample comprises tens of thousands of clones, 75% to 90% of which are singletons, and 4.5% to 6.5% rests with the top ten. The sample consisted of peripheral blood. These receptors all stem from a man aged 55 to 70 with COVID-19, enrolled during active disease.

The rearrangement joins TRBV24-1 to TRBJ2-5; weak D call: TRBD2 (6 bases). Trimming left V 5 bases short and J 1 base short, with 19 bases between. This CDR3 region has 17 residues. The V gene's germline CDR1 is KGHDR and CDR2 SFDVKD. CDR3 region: CATSAYGRIGPQETQYF. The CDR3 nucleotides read TGTGCCACCAGTGCATATGGGAGGATAGGGCCCCAAGAGACCCAGTACTTC.

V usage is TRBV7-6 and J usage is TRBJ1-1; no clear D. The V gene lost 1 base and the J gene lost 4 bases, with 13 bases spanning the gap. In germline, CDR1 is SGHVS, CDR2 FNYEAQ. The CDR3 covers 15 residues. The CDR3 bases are TGTGCCAGCAGCTTAGTTAGGGAGGGCGGCACTGAAGCTTTCTTT. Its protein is CASSLVREGGTEAFF.

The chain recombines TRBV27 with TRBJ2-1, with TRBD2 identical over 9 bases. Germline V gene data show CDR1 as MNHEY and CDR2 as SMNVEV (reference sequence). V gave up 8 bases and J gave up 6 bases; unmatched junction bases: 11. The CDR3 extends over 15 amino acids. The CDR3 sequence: CASRMRGGASNEQFF. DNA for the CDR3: TGTGCCAGCCGAATGCGGGGGGGGGCATCCAATGAGCAGTTCTTC.

The CDR3 loop reads CASSPRDLIDTQYF. Here the CDR3 DNA reads TGTGCCAGCAGCCCCAGGGACTTAATAGATACGCAGTATTTT. This chain links TRBV2 with TRBJ2-3; D might be TRBD2 (6 bases). V lost 6 bases and J lost 5, with 15 bases in between. The CDR3 spans 14 residues. Per germline, CDR1 SNHLY and CDR2 FYNNEI.

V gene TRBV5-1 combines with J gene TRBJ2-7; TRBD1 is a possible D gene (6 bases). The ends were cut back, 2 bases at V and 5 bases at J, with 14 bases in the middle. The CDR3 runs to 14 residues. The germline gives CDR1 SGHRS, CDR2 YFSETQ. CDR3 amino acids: CASSFGDTQNEQYF. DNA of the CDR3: TGCGCCAGCAGCTTCGGGGACACTCAGAACGAGCAGTACTTC.

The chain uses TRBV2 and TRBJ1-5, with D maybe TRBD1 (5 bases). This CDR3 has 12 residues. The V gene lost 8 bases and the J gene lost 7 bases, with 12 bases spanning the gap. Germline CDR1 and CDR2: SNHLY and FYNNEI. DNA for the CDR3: TGTGCCAGCGGGGGGGTGGGACAGCCCCAGCATTTT. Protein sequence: CASGGVGQPQHF.

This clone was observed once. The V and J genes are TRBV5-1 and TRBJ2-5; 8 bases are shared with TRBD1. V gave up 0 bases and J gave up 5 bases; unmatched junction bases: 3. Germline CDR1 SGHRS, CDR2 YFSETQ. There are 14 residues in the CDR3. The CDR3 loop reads CASSLGTGRETQYF. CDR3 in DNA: TGCGCCAGCAGCTTGGGGACAGGGCGCGAGACCCAGTACTTC.

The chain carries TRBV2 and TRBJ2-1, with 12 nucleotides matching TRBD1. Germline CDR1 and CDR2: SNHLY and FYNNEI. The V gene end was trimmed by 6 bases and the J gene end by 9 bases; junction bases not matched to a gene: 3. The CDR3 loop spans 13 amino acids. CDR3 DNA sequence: TGTGCCAGCAGCGGGACAGGGGGCAGTGAGCAGTTCTTC. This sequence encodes CASSGTGGSEQFF.

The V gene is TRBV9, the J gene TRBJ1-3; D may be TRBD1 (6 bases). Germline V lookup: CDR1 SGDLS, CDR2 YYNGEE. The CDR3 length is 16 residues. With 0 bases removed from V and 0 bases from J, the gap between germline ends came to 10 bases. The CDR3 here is CASSVGTANSGNTIYF. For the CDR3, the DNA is TGTGCCAGCAGCGTAGGGACAGCCAACTCTGGAAACACCATATATTTT.

CDR3 amino acids: CASSFTQSSYNEQFF. CDR3 coding DNA: TGTGCCAGCAGTTTTACACAGAGCTCCTACAATGAGCAGTTCTTC. This sequence joins TRBV6-5 and TRBJ2-1; D remains ambiguous. CDR3 length: 15 residues. CDR1 is MNHEY, CDR2 SVGAGI, per germline. The ends were cut back, 4 bases at V and 0 bases at J, with 10 bases in the middle.

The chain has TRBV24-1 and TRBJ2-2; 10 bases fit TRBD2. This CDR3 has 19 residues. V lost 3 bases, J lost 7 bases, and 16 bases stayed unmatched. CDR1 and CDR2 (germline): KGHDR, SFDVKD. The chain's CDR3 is CATSDLRSASGREVGELFF. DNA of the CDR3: TGTGCCACCAGTGATCTTAGGTCTGCGAGCGGGAGGGAGGTCGGGGAGCTGTTTTTT.

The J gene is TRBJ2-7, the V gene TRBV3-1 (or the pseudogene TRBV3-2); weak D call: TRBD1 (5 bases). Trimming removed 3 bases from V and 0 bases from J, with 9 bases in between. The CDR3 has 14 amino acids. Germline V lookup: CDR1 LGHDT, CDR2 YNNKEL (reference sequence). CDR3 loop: CASSQGRGSYEQYF. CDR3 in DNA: TGTGCCAGCAGCCAGGGAAGGGGCTCCTACGAGCAGTACTTC.

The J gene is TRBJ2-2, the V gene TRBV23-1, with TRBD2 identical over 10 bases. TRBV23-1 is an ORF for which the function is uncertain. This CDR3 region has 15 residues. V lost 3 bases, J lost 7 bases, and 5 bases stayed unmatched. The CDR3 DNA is TGCGCCAGCAGTCACCCGGGACTAGCGATCGGGGAGCTGTTTTTT. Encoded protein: CASSHPGLAIGELFF.

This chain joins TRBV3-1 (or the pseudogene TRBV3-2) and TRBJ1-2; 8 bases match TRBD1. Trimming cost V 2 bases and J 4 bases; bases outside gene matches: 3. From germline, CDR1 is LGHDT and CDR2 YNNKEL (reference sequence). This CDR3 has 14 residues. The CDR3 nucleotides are TGTGCCAGCAGCCAACAGGGGGCGGGCTATGGCTACACCTTC. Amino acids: CASSQQGAGYGYTF.

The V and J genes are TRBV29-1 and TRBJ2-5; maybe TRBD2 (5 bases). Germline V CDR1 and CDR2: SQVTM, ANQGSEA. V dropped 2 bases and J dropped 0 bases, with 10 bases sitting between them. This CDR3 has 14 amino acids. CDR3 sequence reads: CSVESTGYQETQYF. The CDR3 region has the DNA TGCAGCGTTGAATCGACGGGGTACCAAGAGACCCAGTACTTC.

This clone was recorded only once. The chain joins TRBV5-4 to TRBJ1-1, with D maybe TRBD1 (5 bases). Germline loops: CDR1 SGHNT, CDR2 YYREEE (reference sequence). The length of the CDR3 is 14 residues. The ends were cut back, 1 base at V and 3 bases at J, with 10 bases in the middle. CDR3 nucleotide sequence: TGTGCCAGCAGCTTGAAAGGAGGGGACACTGAAGCTTTCTTT. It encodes CASSLKGGDTEAFF.

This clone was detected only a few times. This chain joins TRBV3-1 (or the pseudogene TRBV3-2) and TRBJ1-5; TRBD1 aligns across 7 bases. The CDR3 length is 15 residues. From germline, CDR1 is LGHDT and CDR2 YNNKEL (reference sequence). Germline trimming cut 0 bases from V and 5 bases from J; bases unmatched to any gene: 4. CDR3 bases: TGTGCCAGCAGCCAAGAACCGGGACAGTATCAGCCCCAGCATTTT. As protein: CASSQEPGQYQPQHF.

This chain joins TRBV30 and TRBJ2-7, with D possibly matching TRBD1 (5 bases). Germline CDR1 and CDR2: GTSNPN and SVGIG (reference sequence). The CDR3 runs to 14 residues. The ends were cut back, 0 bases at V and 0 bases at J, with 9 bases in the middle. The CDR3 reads CAWSVPQVSYEQYF. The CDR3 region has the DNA TGTGCCTGGAGTGTACCACAGGTCTCCTACGAGCAGTACTTC.

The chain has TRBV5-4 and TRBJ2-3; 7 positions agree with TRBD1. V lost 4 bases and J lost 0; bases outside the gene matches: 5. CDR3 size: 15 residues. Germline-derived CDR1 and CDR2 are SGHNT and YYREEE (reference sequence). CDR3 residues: CASSQGQPSTDTQYF. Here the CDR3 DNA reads TGTGCCAGCAGCCAGGGACAGCCTAGCACAGATACGCAGTATTTT. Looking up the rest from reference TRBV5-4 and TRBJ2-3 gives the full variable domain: ETGVTQSPTHLIKTRGQQVTLRCSSQSGHNTVSWYQQALGQGPQFIFQYYREEENGRGNFPPRFSGLQFPNYSSELNVNALELDDSALYLCASSQGQPSTDTQYFGPGTRLTVL.

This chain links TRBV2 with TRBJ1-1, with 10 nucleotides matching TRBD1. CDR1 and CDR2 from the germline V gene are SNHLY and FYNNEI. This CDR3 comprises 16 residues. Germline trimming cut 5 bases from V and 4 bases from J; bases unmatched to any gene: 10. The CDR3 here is CASSLRTGGRGTEAFF. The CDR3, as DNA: TGTGCCAGCAGTCTGCGGACAGGGGGACGTGGCACTGAAGCTTTCTTT.

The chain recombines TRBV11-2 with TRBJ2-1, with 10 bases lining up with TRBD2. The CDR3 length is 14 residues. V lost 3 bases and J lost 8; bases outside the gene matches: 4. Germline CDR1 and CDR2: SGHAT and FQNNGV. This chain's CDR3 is CASSLGLARYEQFF. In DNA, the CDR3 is TGTGCCAGCAGCTTGGGACTAGCGAGGTATGAGCAGTTCTTC.

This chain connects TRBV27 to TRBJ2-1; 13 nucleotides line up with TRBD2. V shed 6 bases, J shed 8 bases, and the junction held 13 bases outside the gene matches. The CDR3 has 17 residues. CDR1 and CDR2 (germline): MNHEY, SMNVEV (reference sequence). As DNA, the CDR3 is TGTGCCAGCAGCCCCCCAAGGACTAGCGGGAGAGGCGATGAGCAGTTCTTC. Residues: CASSPPRTSGRGDEQFF.

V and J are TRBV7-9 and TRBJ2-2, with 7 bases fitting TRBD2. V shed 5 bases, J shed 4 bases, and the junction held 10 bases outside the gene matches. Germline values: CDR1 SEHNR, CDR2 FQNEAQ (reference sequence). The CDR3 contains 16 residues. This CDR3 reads CASSGSGGGATGELFF. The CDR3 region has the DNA TGTGCCAGCAGCGGAAGTGGGGGAGGGGCCACCGGGGAGCTGTTTTTT.

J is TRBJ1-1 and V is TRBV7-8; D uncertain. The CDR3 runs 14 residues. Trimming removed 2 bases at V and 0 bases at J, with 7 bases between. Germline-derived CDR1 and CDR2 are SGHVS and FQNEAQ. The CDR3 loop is CASSLSTMNTEAFF. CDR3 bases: TGTGCCAGCAGCTTATCGACAATGAACACTGAAGCTTTCTTT.

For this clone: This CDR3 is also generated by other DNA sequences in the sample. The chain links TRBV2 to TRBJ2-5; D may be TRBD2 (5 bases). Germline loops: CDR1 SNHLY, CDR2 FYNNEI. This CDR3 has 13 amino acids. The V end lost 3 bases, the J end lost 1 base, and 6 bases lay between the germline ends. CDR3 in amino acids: CASSEDFQETQYF. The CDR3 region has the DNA TGTGCCAGCAGTGAGGACTTCCAAGAGACCCAGTACTTC.

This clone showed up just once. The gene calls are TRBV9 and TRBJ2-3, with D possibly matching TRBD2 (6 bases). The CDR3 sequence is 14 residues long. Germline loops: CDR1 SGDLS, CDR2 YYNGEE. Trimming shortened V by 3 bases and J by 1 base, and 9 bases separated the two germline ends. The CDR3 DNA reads TGTGCCAGCAGCGCGTCTAGCGGCACAGATACGCAGTATTTT. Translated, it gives CASSASSGTDTQYF.

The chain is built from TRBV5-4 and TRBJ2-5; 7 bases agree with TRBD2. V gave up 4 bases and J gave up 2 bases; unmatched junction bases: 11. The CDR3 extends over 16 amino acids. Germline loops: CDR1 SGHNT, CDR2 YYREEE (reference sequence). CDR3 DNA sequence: TGTGCCAGCAGCCCCTGGAGGGGCGGGGGTCAAGAGACCCAGTACTTC. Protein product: CASSPWRGGGQETQYF.

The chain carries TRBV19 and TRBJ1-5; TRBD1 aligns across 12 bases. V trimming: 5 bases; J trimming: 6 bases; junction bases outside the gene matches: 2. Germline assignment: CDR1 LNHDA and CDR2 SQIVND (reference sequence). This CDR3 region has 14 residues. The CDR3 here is CASSGTGGGQPQHF. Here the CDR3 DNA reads TGTGCCAGTAGTGGGACAGGGGGCGGTCAGCCCCAGCATTTT.